This TCR beta chain was observed in a study of blood T cell repertoires in COVID-19. The data were produced by immunoSEQ multiplex PCR, yet TCRdb's version contains in-frame clones alone and is incomplete. Among around 270,000 clones listed, roughly 89% were seen once. The specimen sequenced was peripheral blood. This clonotype was sampled from a man aged 40-49 years with acute or convalescent COVID-19.

The CDR3 DNA is TGTGCCAGTAAGTTTAGCGGGGGGACCACAGATACGCAGTATTTT. This gives the protein CASKFSGGTTDTQYF. V is TRBV19 and J is TRBJ2-3; TRBD2 matches 10 bases. The length of the CDR3 is 15 residues. J gave up 2 bases and V 7 bases, and 6 bases lay outside the gene matches. The V gene's germline CDR1 is LNHDA and CDR2 SQIVND (reference sequence).